The 32 T cell receptor beta chains given below trace back to one sample, sequenced in a study of cytomegalovirus exposure and HLA in healthy donors. The study ran its PCR with 60 Vbeta and 13 Jbeta primers. Here immunoSEQ multiplex PCR was the method, and the copy in TCRdb shows in-frame clones only, minus some. The profile shows 100,000 to 150,000 clones, 78% of them singletons. Sequenced material: PBMCs. Receptor source: a young woman in good health and CMV-seronegative.

The chain employs TRBV30 and TRBJ2-5; 9 bases map to TRBD2. From germline, CDR1 is GTSNPN and CDR2 SVGIG (reference sequence). The CDR3 has 16 amino acids. The trim removed 1 base at V and 0 bases at J, leaving 6 bases unmatched. The CDR3 loop is CAWSGLAGENQETQYF. The DNA for the CDR3 is TGTGCCTGGAGTGGGTTAGCGGGAGAGAACCAAGAGACCCAGTACTTC.

This clone was seen only once. The rearrangement links TRBV7-9 to TRBJ2-5, with TRBD1 as a possible D gene (5 bases). Germline loops: CDR1 SEHNR, CDR2 FQNEAQ (reference sequence). Trimming stripped 7 bases from V and 3 bases from J, with 15 bases between. There are 14 residues in the CDR3. The DNA for the CDR3 is TGTGCCAGCACCTTTATGTTAGGGGAAGAGACCCAGTACTTC. It is translated as CASTFMLGEETQYF.

The chain links TRBV7-7 to TRBJ2-1, with unresolved D. CDR1 and CDR2 from the germline V gene are SSHAT and FNYEAQ (reference sequence). V lost 5 bases, J lost 4 bases, and 15 bases lay in between. CDR3 length: 15 amino acids. The CDR3 DNA follows: TGTGCCAGCAGCCCGTCGCCGTTGACTTACAATGAGCAGTTCTTC. This encodes CASSPSPLTYNEQFF.

The chain is built from TRBV5-8 and TRBJ2-3; D not resolved. Germline values: CDR1 SGHTS, CDR2 YDEGEE. CDR3 length: 13 amino acids. Trimming took off 5 bases at V and 1 base at J, with 8 bases between the two ends. CDR3: CASRPGGTDTQYF. The CDR3 bases are TGTGCCAGCAGACCCGGAGGCACAGATACGCAGTATTTT.

This chain connects TRBV19 to TRBJ2-3; 12 bases match TRBD1. The junction had 12 bases not matched to a gene; V was cut back by 8 bases and J by 9 bases. The CDR3 consists of 15 residues. CDR1 and CDR2 (germline): LNHDA, SQIVND (reference sequence). The CDR3 loop reads CASASGTGGAGTQYF. DNA of the CDR3: TGTGCCAGTGCCTCCGGGACAGGGGGCGCAGGAACGCAGTATTTT.

The V gene is TRBV6-1, the J gene TRBJ1-1; D is ambiguous. This CDR3 has 16 amino acids. Deletions cut 3 bases from V and 2 bases from J, with 16 bases between. From germline, CDR1 is MNHNS and CDR2 SASEGT. The CDR3 here is CASSDASAADNTEAFF. As DNA, the CDR3 is TGTGCCAGCAGTGATGCCTCGGCGGCGGATAACACTGAAGCTTTCTTT.

The rearrangement joins TRBV6-5 to TRBJ2-5; 7 bases align to TRBD2. CDR3 length equals 13 residues. Germline-derived CDR1 and CDR2 are MNHEY and SVGAGI. Trimming removed 10 bases from V and 5 bases from J; junction bases left unmatched: 10. CDR3 in DNA: TGTGCCACCGGATTACTAGCGCTCGAGACCCAGTACTTC. It specifies CATGLLALETQYF.

The genes are TRBV5-6 and TRBJ2-1; possibly TRBD2 for D (5 bases). Germline values: CDR1 SGHDT, CDR2 YYEEEE. V was pared by 3 bases and J by 0 bases, with 13 bases between. The CDR3 runs 16 residues. CDR3 DNA: TGTGCCAGCAGCTGGTCCGGGATGAGCTCCTACAATGAGCAGTTCTTC. Protein product: CASSWSGMSSYNEQFF.

This chain joins TRBV6-4 and TRBJ2-1; 9 nucleotides agree with TRBD2. V was pared by 0 bases and J by 7 bases, with 10 bases of the junction left unmatched. Germline values: CDR1 MRHNA, CDR2 SNTAGT. This CDR3 contains 17 residues. In DNA form, the CDR3 reads TGTGCCAGCAGTGACTCAGTGACTAGCGGAGTTTTGAATGAGCAGTTCTTC. This translates into CASSDSVTSGVLNEQFF.

The CDR3 DNA reads TGTGCCAGTAGTATAGTAGCGGGAGGGCGTTACAATGAGCAGTTCTTC. Its protein product is CASSIVAGGRYNEQFF. The chain uses TRBV19 and TRBJ2-1; TRBD2 aligns across 11 bases. This CDR3 is built from 16 residues. The germline V gene encodes CDR1 LNHDA and CDR2 SQIVND (reference sequence). With 1 base clipped from V and 4 bases from J, the junction kept 3 bases outside the gene matches. The full variable domain, in which reference TRBV19 and TRBJ2-1 provide the parts outside the CDR3, is DGGITQSPKYLFRKEGQNVTLSCEQNLNHDAMYWYRQDPGQGLRLIYYSQIVNDFQKGDIAEGYSVSREKKESFPLTVTSAQKNPTAFYLCASSIVAGGRYNEQFFGPGTRLTVL.

The gene calls are TRBV6-1 and TRBJ1-1, with a tentative D call TRBD1 (6 bases). V lost 0 bases and J lost 7, with 15 bases in between. Germline assignment: CDR1 MNHNS and CDR2 SASEGT. CDR3 length: 15 amino acids. DNA of the CDR3: TGTGCCAGCAGTGAAGCGCGGGCCAGGGGCGGTGAAGCTTTCTTT. This translates into CASSEARARGGEAFF.

The rearrangement uses TRBV30 and TRBJ1-3, with D uncertain. This CDR3 region has 13 residues. V was trimmed by 2 bases and J by 4 bases, leaving 9 bases between them. CDR1 and CDR2 (germline): GTSNPN, SVGIG (reference sequence). The CDR3 loop is CAWSLTGGNTIYF. The CDR3 DNA is TGTGCCTGGAGTCTAACGGGAGGAAACACCATATATTTT. Variable domain in full (rest from reference TRBV30 and TRBJ1-3): SQTIHQWPATLVQPVGSPLSLECTVEGTSNPNLYWYRQAAGRGLQLLFYSVGIGQISSEVPQNLSASRPQDRQFILSSKKLLLSDSGFYLCAWSLTGGNTIYFGEGSWLTVV.

The V and J genes are TRBV7-9 and TRBJ2-5, with TRBD2 as a possible D gene (6 bases). This CDR3 is built from 14 residues. The germline V and J ends were trimmed by 6 bases and 5 bases, with 16 bases remaining between them. Germline V gene sequence: CDR1 SEHNR, CDR2 FQNEAQ (reference sequence). The CDR3 loop is CASSFPGARETQYF. CDR3 bases: TGTGCCAGCAGTTTTCCGGGAGCCCGGGAGACCCAGTACTTC.

The chain links TRBV29-1 to TRBJ1-1; weak D call: TRBD1 (6 bases). This CDR3 comprises 15 residues. CDR1 is SQVTM, CDR2 ANQGSEA, per germline. Trimming removed 0 bases from V and 6 bases from J, with 17 bases in between. The CDR3 DNA reads TGCAGCGTTGAAGACCCAGGGGAAGGGAGCGCTGAAGCTTTCTTT. Its protein is CSVEDPGEGSAEAFF. The whole variable domain, remainder taken from reference TRBV29-1 and TRBJ1-1, is SAVISQKPSRDICQRGTSLTIQCQVDSQVTMMFWYRQQPGQSLTLIATANQGSEATYESGFVIDKFPISRPNLTFSTLTVSNMSPEDSSIYLCSVEDPGEGSAEAFFGQGTRLTVV.

The chain couples TRBV6-1 to TRBJ1-2; 7 nucleotides match TRBD1. V shed 4 bases, J shed 5 bases, and the junction held 13 bases outside the gene matches. This CDR3 region has 16 residues. Germline V gene lookup returns CDR1 MNHNS and CDR2 SASEGT. CDR3 nucleotide sequence: TGTGCCAGCAGTGGGGGAGACAGGGTAGGAGATTATGGCTACACCTTC. Protein: CASSGGDRVGDYGYTF.

V is TRBV7-8 and J is TRBJ2-7, with 10 bases identical to TRBD2. V dropped 4 bases and J dropped 0; count of bases not matched to a gene: 0. The CDR3 runs 14 residues. Germline loops: CDR1 SGHVS, CDR2 FQNEAQ. CDR3 bases: TGTGCCAGCAGCTCTAGCGGGAGCTCCTACGAGCAGTACTTC. Protein: CASSSSGSSYEQYF.

This clone turned up a few times. This sequence joins TRBV25-1 and TRBJ2-5; D perhaps matches TRBD1 (5 bases). The V gene lost 4 bases and the J gene lost 4 bases, with 13 bases spanning the gap. This CDR3 comprises 14 residues. CDR1 and CDR2 from the germline V gene are MGHDK and SYGVNS. Here the CDR3 DNA reads TGTGCCAGCAGTGGTCGGCGACAGAGAGAGACCCAGTACTTC. This translates into CASSGRRQRETQYF.

The gene calls are TRBV29-1 and TRBJ2-3; TRBD1 matches at 7 bases. Germline V lookup: CDR1 SQVTM, CDR2 ANQGSEA. The junction had 7 bases not matched to a gene; V was cut back by 6 bases and J by 1 base. The CDR3 is 14 residues long. The CDR3 sequence is CSVEDRRRTDTQYF. CDR3 in DNA: TGCAGCGTCGAGGACAGGCGCCGCACAGATACGCAGTATTTT.

The V and J genes are TRBV5-1 and TRBJ2-1; no reliable D call. Trimming removed 0 bases at V and 9 bases at J, with 16 bases between. The CDR3 runs to 15 residues. From germline, CDR1 is SGHRS and CDR2 YFSETQ. The CDR3 reads CASSLGGNLVGEQFF. The CDR3 bases are TGCGCCAGCAGCTTGGGAGGTAATTTAGTGGGTGAGCAGTTCTTC.

V is TRBV6-5 and J is TRBJ2-7; D perhaps matches TRBD2 (6 bases). The CDR3 is made up of 13 amino acids. Looked up from germline, CDR1 is MNHEY and CDR2 is SVGAGI. Trimming shortened V by 6 bases and J by 2 bases, and 11 bases separated the two germline ends. CDR3 sequence reads: CASRRGLTYEQYF. Here the CDR3 DNA reads TGTGCCAGCAGGCGGGGACTTACCTACGAGCAGTACTTC.

The gene calls are TRBV7-6 and TRBJ1-2; D is uncertain. This CDR3 has 12 residues. Trimming pared 5 bases from V and 12 bases from J, leaving 16 bases between. Germline V CDR1 and CDR2: SGHVS, FNYEAQ. The CDR3 DNA sequence: TGTGCCAGCAGCGCCTCAGGTCCACCCCACACCTTC. Its protein product is CASSASGPPHTF.

J is TRBJ1-1 and V is TRBV19; no clear D. This CDR3 is built from 14 residues. The V and J ends lost 6 bases and 4 bases respectively, with 15 bases between them. Per the germline V gene, CDR1 is LNHDA and CDR2 is SQIVND (reference sequence). The CDR3 DNA is TGTGCCAGTAGACTCAACACGGGGAGCACTGAAGCTTTCTTT. This encodes CASRLNTGSTEAFF.

This rearrangement joins TRBV7-9 to TRBJ2-3, with D maybe TRBD2 (5 bases). The germline V and J ends were trimmed by 1 base and 2 bases, with 10 bases remaining between them. Germline CDR1 reads SEHNR; CDR2 reads FQNEAQ (reference sequence). The length of the CDR3 is 15 residues. The CDR3 protein is CASSLGVAITDTQYF. CDR3 coding DNA: TGTGCCAGCAGCTTAGGGGTAGCGATCACAGATACGCAGTATTTT.

This chain joins TRBV4-1 and TRBJ2-1; 10 bases line up with TRBD2. CDR3 length: 16 residues. CDR1 is MGHRA and CDR2 is YSYEKL in the germline V gene. V dropped 5 bases and J dropped 5; count of bases not matched to a gene: 9. As DNA, the CDR3 is TGCGCCAGCAGCGCGCCTAGAGCGGGGGGGCACAATGAGCAGTTCTTC. Protein sequence: CASSAPRAGGHNEQFF.

The V call is TRBV12-2, the J call TRBJ1-2; the table's D call, TRBD1, has no DNA check behind it. TRBV12-2 is a known pseudogene. CDR3 size: 16 residues. CDR3 bases: TGTGCAAGTCGCTTAGCCCTGACAGGGTTCTGGCGTGGCTACACCTTC. Amino acids: CASRLALTGFWRGYTF.

Remarks on this clone: A read error may produce the germline difference seen at one junction end. The chain couples TRBV4-1 to TRBJ2-5; D uncertain. The CDR3 totals 14 residues. Germline-derived CDR1 and CDR2 are MGHRA and YSYEKL. CDR3: CASSHPTRQEAQYF. For the CDR3, the DNA is TGCGCCAGCAGCCACCCCACGCGGCAAGAGGCCCAGTACTTC.

This sequence joins TRBV7-8 and TRBJ2-1, with TRBD2 matching over 12 bases. There are 16 residues in the CDR3. The V segment lost 5 bases and the J segment 7 bases; nucleotides outside the gene matches: 9. Germline CDR1 reads SGHVS; CDR2 reads FQNEAQ. The CDR3 nucleotides read TGTGCCAGCAGCCTGCTAGCGGGAGGGATGGGAAATGAGCAGTTCTTC. The encoded protein is CASSLLAGGMGNEQFF.

V gene TRBV30 combines with J gene TRBJ1-3; possible D gene TRBD1, 5 bases. The V end lost 0 bases, the J end lost 0 bases, and 6 bases lay between the germline ends. The CDR3 is 14 residues long. Germline CDR1 GTSNPN, CDR2 SVGIG (reference sequence). The CDR3 sequence is CAWSVDNSGNTIYF. For the CDR3, the DNA is TGTGCCTGGAGTGTGGACAACTCTGGAAACACCATATATTTT.

This clone was seen more than once but under ten times. This sequence joins TRBV15 and TRBJ2-1; 7 positions match TRBD2. J gave up 0 bases and V 5 bases, and 7 bases lay outside the gene matches. Per the germline V gene, CDR1 is LNHNV and CDR2 is YYDKDF (reference sequence). The CDR3 covers 16 residues. CDR3 sequence: CATSLDRTSSYNEQFF. Written as DNA, the CDR3 is TGTGCCACCAGCCTAGATAGGACTAGCTCCTACAATGAGCAGTTCTTC. Supplemented by reference TRBV15 and TRBJ2-1, the full variable domain reads DAMVIQNPRYQVTQFGKPVTLSCSQTLNHNVMYWYQQKSSQAPKLLFHYYDKDFNNEADTPDNFQSRRPNTSFCFLDIRSPGLGDTAMYLCATSLDRTSSYNEQFFGPGTRLTVL.

The gene calls are TRBV5-1 and TRBJ2-7; 7 nucleotides match TRBD1. Germline V lookup: CDR1 SGHRS, CDR2 YFSETQ. The CDR3 is 15 amino acids. V gave up 3 bases and J gave up 0 bases; unmatched junction bases: 6. The CDR3 loop is CASSSDRALSYEQYF. Here the CDR3 DNA reads TGCGCCAGCAGCTCTGACAGGGCCCTCTCCTACGAGCAGTACTTC.

This chain links TRBV12-5 with TRBJ2-3; 10 nucleotides agree with TRBD2. The CDR3 totals 15 residues. The V gene end was trimmed by 4 bases and the J gene end by 8 bases; junction bases not matched to a gene: 9. The V gene's germline CDR1 is LGHNT and CDR2 FRNRAP. The CDR3 sequence: CASGSPGLAIRTQYF. DNA of the CDR3: TGTGCTAGTGGTTCGCCGGGACTAGCGATCCGTACGCAGTATTTT.

The DNA of the CDR3 is TGTGCCAGCAGCTTTCGTCTAGCGGATTACAATGAGCAGTTCTTC. It translates to CASSFRLADYNEQFF. V is TRBV5-4 and J is TRBJ2-1; TRBD2 agrees at 7 bases. CDR1 and CDR2 (germline): SGHNT, YYREEE (reference sequence). V was pared by 2 bases and J by 4 bases, with 6 bases of the junction left unmatched. CDR3 length equals 15 residues.